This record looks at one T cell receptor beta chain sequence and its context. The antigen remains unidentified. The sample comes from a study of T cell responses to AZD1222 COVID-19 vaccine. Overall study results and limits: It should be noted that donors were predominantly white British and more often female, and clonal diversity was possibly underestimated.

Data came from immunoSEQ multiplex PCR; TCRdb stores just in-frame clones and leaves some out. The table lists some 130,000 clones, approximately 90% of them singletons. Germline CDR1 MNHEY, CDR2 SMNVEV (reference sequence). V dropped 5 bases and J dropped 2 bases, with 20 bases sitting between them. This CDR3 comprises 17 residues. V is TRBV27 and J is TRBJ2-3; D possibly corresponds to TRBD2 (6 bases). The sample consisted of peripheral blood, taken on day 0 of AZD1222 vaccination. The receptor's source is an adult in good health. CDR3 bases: TGTGCCAGCAGTCCCCCCAAGGGGCGGGGCGACACAGATACGCAGTATTTT. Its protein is CASSPPKGRGDTDTQYF.